Following are 25 T cell receptor beta chains from one sample sequenced in a study of cytomegalovirus exposure and HLA in healthy donors (dated by TCRdb to about 2017). The library relied on the immunoSEQ multiplex PCR assay. The multiplex PCR relied on a mix of 60 forward primers for TCR Vbeta segments and 13 reverse primers for TCR Jbeta segments. TCRdb's version of the immuneACCESS table is confined to in-frame rearrangements and falls short of the full clone set. An unresolved V gene accounts for under half of the shortfall where checked; the remainder is of unknown origin. This sample is represented by roughly 170,000 clones; 84% of them were singletons. The ten largest clones take up under 1.5% of the sample. Sequenced input: PBMCs. Receptor source: a girl aged 2-10 years in good health and CMV-seropositive.

This chain joins TRBV2 and TRBJ2-5, with D perhaps TRBD1 (5 bases). There are 15 residues in the CDR3. Deletions cut 7 bases from V and 11 bases from J, with 26 bases between. Germline CDR1 and CDR2: SNHLY and FYNNEI. The CDR3 sequence: CASIPAGQEWGKQYF. In DNA form, the CDR3 reads TGTGCCAGCATTCCGGCAGGGCAGGAGTGGGGTAAGCAGTACTTC.

The rearrangement uses TRBV5-5 and TRBJ2-7; no definite D call. Trimming took 5 bases from V and 2 from J, leaving 14 bases between them. CDR1 is SGHKS, CDR2 YYEKEE, per germline (reference sequence). The CDR3 loop spans 14 amino acids. In DNA form, the CDR3 reads TGTGCCAGCAGTGAGTTTATAGTGGCCTACGAGCAGTACTTC. This encodes CASSEFIVAYEQYF.

The V and J genes are TRBV12-5 and TRBJ2-3; D gene uncertain. CDR3 size: 13 residues. Germline values: CDR1 LGHNT, CDR2 FRNRAP. V was shortened by 8 bases and J by 0 bases, with 9 bases between the two germline ends. This chain's CDR3 is CASRRMSTDTQYF. The CDR3 nucleotides are TGTGCTAGTCGCAGGATGAGCACAGATACGCAGTATTTT.

The chain carries TRBV6-1 and TRBJ2-7, with 9 bases matching TRBD1. V gave up 6 bases and J gave up 6 bases; unmatched junction bases: 9. This CDR3 is 14 amino acids long. Germline-derived CDR1 and CDR2 are MNHNS and SASEGT. CDR3 nucleotides: TGTGCCAGCAGCTTACGGGACAGGGTCCCCGAGCAGTACTTC. It translates to CASSLRDRVPEQYF.

This sequence joins TRBV19 and TRBJ2-7; 11 nucleotides agree with TRBD2. Germline-derived CDR1 and CDR2 are LNHDA and SQIVND (reference sequence). Trimming cost V 6 bases and J 6 bases; bases outside gene matches: 7. The CDR3 runs 14 residues. CDR3 coding DNA: TGTGCCAGTAGAACTAGCGGGAGTTCGGGCGAGCAGTACTTC. Amino acid sequence: CASRTSGSSGEQYF.

The genes are TRBV12-5 and TRBJ2-6, with TRBD1 as a possible D gene (5 bases). Germline CDR1 LGHNT, CDR2 FRNRAP. This CDR3 is built from 17 residues. The V end lost 6 bases, the J end lost 0 bases, and 15 bases lay between the germline ends. CDR3 in amino acids: CASGPPNRNSGANVLTF. In nucleotides, the CDR3 is TGTGCTAGTGGCCCACCAAACAGGAACTCTGGGGCCAACGTCCTGACTTTC.

The chain links TRBV5-1 to TRBJ1-2; TRBD1 matches at 7 bases. The trim removed 2 bases at V and 3 bases at J, leaving 1 base unmatched. Germline-derived CDR1 and CDR2 are SGHRS and YFSETQ. The length of the CDR3 is 13 residues. CDR3 region: CASSLTGDYGYTF. The CDR3 DNA sequence: TGCGCCAGCAGCTTAACAGGGGACTATGGCTACACCTTC.

This chain joins TRBV28 and TRBJ2-7; 8 nucleotides line up with TRBD1. V was clipped by 6 bases and J by 2 bases; unmatched bases: 3. The germline gives CDR1 MDHEN, CDR2 SYDVKM. CDR3 length: 13 residues. The CDR3 region is CASRGTGPYEQYF. In DNA form, the CDR3 reads TGTGCCAGCAGGGGGACAGGCCCCTACGAGCAGTACTTC.

The chain couples TRBV5-1 to TRBJ1-1; TRBD1 matches at 10 bases. Unmatched junction bases numbered 9, after V lost 0 bases and J lost 7 bases. Germline CDR1 is SGHRS and CDR2 is YFSETQ. The CDR3 covers 16 residues. CDR3 residues: CASSLVSGTGADEAFF. The CDR3 DNA is TGCGCCAGCAGCTTGGTTTCCGGGACAGGGGCGGATGAAGCTTTCTTT.

The rearrangement links TRBV14 to TRBJ1-6; D is possibly TRBD1 (5 bases). V was shortened by 1 base and J by 7 bases, with 14 bases between the two germline ends. The CDR3 runs to 16 residues. The germline CDR1 and CDR2 sequences are SGHDN and FVKESK. This chain's CDR3 is CASSQASGTRNSPLHF. DNA for the CDR3: TGTGCCAGCAGCCAAGCTTCCGGGACTCGAAATTCACCCCTCCACTTT.

In the case of this clone: Germline is not matched at one junction end, which may reflect a read error. The rearrangement uses TRBV7-8 and TRBJ2-7, with D perhaps TRBD2 (5 bases). The CDR3 extends over 13 amino acids. Germline CDR1 and CDR2: SGHVS and FQNEAQ. The CDR3 bases are TGTGCCAGCAGCTTAGAGAGCAGGAGGATAGGAAACTTC. It translates to CASSLESRRIGNF. The full variable domain, its missing parts supplied by reference TRBV7-8 and TRBJ2-7, is GAGVSQSPRYKVAKRGQDVALRCDPISGHVSLFWYQQALGQGPEFLTYFQNEAQLDKSGLPSDRFFAERPEGSVSTLKIQRTQQEDSAVYLCASSLESRRIGNFGPGTRLTVT.

This clone was observed a few times. The CDR3 here is CASSEVTGPYGYTF. As DNA, the CDR3 is TGTGCCAGCAGTGAAGTTACAGGGCCCTATGGCTACACCTTC. J is TRBJ1-2 and V is TRBV6-1, with D perhaps TRBD1 (6 bases). Germline CDR1 is MNHNS and CDR2 is SASEGT. Trimming cost V 1 base and J 4 bases, with 10 bases left between them. The CDR3 loop spans 14 amino acids.

V and J are TRBV28 and TRBJ2-1; TRBD1 matches 10 bases. The CDR3 consists of 16 residues. With V trimmed by 5 bases and J by 7 bases, 11 bases remained unmatched. The germline CDR1 and CDR2 sequences are MDHEN and SYDVKM. DNA for the CDR3: TGTGCCAGCAGTGCGACAGGGGGCTATCGGGGTAATGAGCAGTTCTTC. Residues: CASSATGGYRGNEQFF.

CDR3 region: CASSHTGQGHSNQPQHF. The CDR3 DNA sequence: TGCGCCAGCAGCCACACGGGACAGGGGCATAGCAATCAGCCCCAGCATTTT. The genes are TRBV4-1 and TRBJ1-5; TRBD1 matches at 10 bases. This CDR3 region has 17 residues. Unmatched junction bases numbered 5, after V lost 3 bases and J lost 0 bases. Germline V CDR1 and CDR2: MGHRA, YSYEKL.

The J gene is TRBJ1-2, the V gene TRBV5-1, with D tentatively TRBD1 (6 bases). V gave up 3 bases and J gave up 7 bases, with 16 bases separating them. Germline CDR1 and CDR2: SGHRS and YFSETQ. CDR3 length equals 14 residues. The CDR3 bases are TGCGCCAGCAGCTCAAGGACAGATCCTAGTGGCTACACCTTC. Protein: CASSSRTDPSGYTF.

This chain links TRBV25-1 with TRBJ2-1; 9 nucleotides line up with TRBD1. The length of the CDR3 is 15 residues. J lost 3 bases, V lost 9 bases, and 9 bases had no gene match. Germline assignment: CDR1 MGHDK and CDR2 SYGVNS. The CDR3 here is CASSKRDRVYNEQFF. The CDR3 DNA reads as TGTGCCAGTAGTAAACGGGACAGGGTCTACAATGAGCAGTTCTTC.

This clone was seen a single time. Here the CDR3 DNA reads TGTGCCAGCAGCTTAAGGGGAACTGAAGCTTTCTTT. Its protein is CASSLRGTEAFF. The rearrangement links TRBV7-2 to TRBJ1-1, with a weak D call TRBD1 (5 bases). V lost 2 bases, J lost 5 bases, and 6 bases lay in between. The CDR3 length is 12 residues. CDR1 and CDR2 from the germline V gene are SGHTA and FQGNSA. Full variable domain (remainder filled in from reference TRBV7-2 and TRBJ1-1): GAGVSQSPSNKVTEKGKDVELRCDPISGHTALYWYRQSLGQGLEFLIYFQGNSAPDKSGLPSDRFSAERTGGSVSTLTIQRTQQEDSAVYLCASSLRGTEAFFGQGTRLTVV.

This chain joins TRBV2 and TRBJ2-1, with D tentatively TRBD1 (6 bases). The germline gives CDR1 SNHLY, CDR2 FYNNEI. The CDR3 length is 15 residues. With 9 bases removed from V and 2 bases from J, the gap between germline ends came to 17 bases. The chain's CDR3 is CASTTGMSTYNEQFF. The CDR3 region has the DNA TGTGCCAGTACTACAGGGATGAGTACCTACAATGAGCAGTTCTTC.

The chain uses TRBV5-4 and TRBJ1-2, with 7 bases that match TRBD1. The germline gives CDR1 SGHNT, CDR2 YYREEE (reference sequence). Trimming at V came to 4 bases and at J to 4 bases, leaving 7 bases not matched to a gene. The CDR3 totals 14 residues. In DNA, the CDR3 is TGTGCCAGCAGCGGAACCCGGGACAGCTATGGCTACACCTTC. Translation: CASSGTRDSYGYTF. Complete variable domain (other parts from reference TRBV5-4 and TRBJ1-2): ETGVTQSPTHLIKTRGQQVTLRCSSQSGHNTVSWYQQALGQGPQFIFQYYREEENGRGNFPPRFSGLQFPNYSSELNVNALELDDSALYLCASSGTRDSYGYTFGSGTRLTVV.

This chain uses TRBV28 with TRBJ2-3; 12 bases are shared with TRBD2. Germline V gene data show CDR1 as MDHEN and CDR2 as SYDVKM. The CDR3 loop spans 14 amino acids. V shed 5 bases and J 5 bases; nucleotides not matched to a gene: 2. CDR3 in DNA: TGTGCCAGCAGTGCGGGACTAGCGGGAGATACGCAGTATTTT. This codes for CASSAGLAGDTQYF.

The genes are TRBV5-1 and TRBJ2-1, with TRBD2 matching over 10 bases. This CDR3 is 16 amino acids long. Germline V CDR1 and CDR2: SGHRS, YFSETQ. V gave up 4 bases and J gave up 8 bases; unmatched junction bases: 12. CDR3 protein: CASSPPQRGGRHEQFF. CDR3 in DNA: TGCGCCAGCAGCCCTCCCCAGCGGGGGGGCAGACATGAGCAGTTCTTC.

The V and J genes are TRBV5-1 and TRBJ1-2; D possibly corresponds to TRBD1 (6 bases). Per germline, CDR1 SGHRS and CDR2 YFSETQ. CDR3 length: 15 amino acids. V was trimmed by 4 bases and J by 3 bases, leaving 16 bases between them. In DNA form, the CDR3 reads TGCGCCAGCAGCCGGATGACAGGAGGTGACTATGGCTACACCTTC. Translated, it gives CASSRMTGGDYGYTF.

The chain links TRBV19 to TRBJ2-3; 8 nucleotides agree with TRBD1. This CDR3 contains 16 residues. Per the germline V gene, CDR1 is LNHDA and CDR2 is SQIVND (reference sequence). With 3 bases clipped from V and 6 bases from J, the junction kept 11 bases outside the gene matches. The CDR3 protein is CASSIPTGEVVDTQYF. The DNA for the CDR3 is TGTGCCAGTAGTATCCCGACAGGGGAGGTTGTCGATACGCAGTATTTT.

To note about this clone: Mismatch with germline at one junction end may stem from a read error. The CDR3 sequence is CASKRTSGGYGQYF. CDR3 nucleotide sequence: TGCGCCAGCAAAAGGACTAGCGGGGGCTACGGGCAGTACTTC. The gene calls are TRBV5-1 and TRBJ2-7, with TRBD2 identical over 13 bases. CDR3 length equals 14 residues. Germline V CDR1 and CDR2: SGHRS, YFSETQ. Together with reference TRBV5-1 and TRBJ2-7, the CDR3 gives the full variable domain: KAGVTQTPRYLIKTRGQQVTLSCSPISGHRSVSWYQQTPGQGLQFLFEYFSETQRNKGNFPGRFSGRQFSNSRSEMNVSTLELGDSALYLCASKRTSGGYGQYFGPGTRLTVT.

This chain links TRBV5-1 with TRBJ2-7; 9 positions agree with TRBD2. V dropped 0 bases and J dropped 0; count of bases not matched to a gene: 13. The germline gives CDR1 SGHRS, CDR2 YFSETQ. This CDR3 spans 19 amino acids. The CDR3: CASSLVTRLAELSSYEQYF. CDR3 bases: TGCGCCAGCAGCTTGGTAACGAGACTAGCGGAGTTGAGCTCCTACGAGCAGTACTTC.